This record looks at one T cell receptor beta chain sequence and its context. Antigen: not known. The entry originates in a study of cytomegalovirus exposure and HLA in healthy donors. Overall study results and limits: As a later analysis revealed, most CMV-associated TCR beta chains appeared HLA-restricted. In an earlier analysis, in 587 donors, most V segments appeared productive either ~87% or ~30% of the time. A later analysis linked roughly 17,000 TCR beta sequences to HLA alleles at 0.05 false discovery rate. A highly shared variant cluster was judged a likely technical artifact.

The PCR made use of 60 Vbeta and 13 Jbeta primers. The data were produced by immunoSEQ multiplex PCR, yet TCRdb's version contains in-frame clones alone and is incomplete. This table holds fewer than 350,000 clones, around nine tenths found once. In germline, CDR1 is SGHAT, CDR2 FQNNGV. This CDR3 comprises 17 residues. Trimming removed 4 bases from V and 4 bases from J; junction bases left unmatched: 12. The sample was PBMCs. The receptor comes from a woman between 18 and 29 years old in good health and CMV-seronegative. The chain combines TRBV11-2 with TRBJ2-1; 8 positions match TRBD1. The CDR3 sequence is CASSSHKDRDIYNEQFF. CDR3 sequence (DNA): TGTGCCAGCAGCTCACACAAGGACAGGGACATTTACAATGAGCAGTTCTTC.